The clone carrying this T cell receptor (beta chain) was detected ten times or more. Its antigen is currently unknown. One end of the junction does not line up with germline, which may come from a read error. In the authors' workflow: The authors used CDR3 differences across clinicopathological groups to build a distant-metastasis classifier for papillary thyroid cancer. MiXCR reprocessed the PCR reads for TCRdb. It is TCRdb's table, rather than the study itself, that gives the V and J calls and clone size. Of 13,000 or so clones listed, 20% to 30% were seen once; the top ten hold about 20%. Not a single patient had been given any form of treatment at any point before undergoing thyroid surgery. Germline CDR1 is PRHDT and CDR2 is FYEKMQ (reference sequence). CDR3 length: 16 residues. The record originates from a study of metastatic and nonmetastatic thyroid tumors. On the study more broadly: It was across blood and tumor or nodule tissue from malignant and benign thyroid patients that repertoires were compared. Whole-study results and caveats: Benign nodules were reported to have significantly lower TCR beta diversity than malignant thyroid tumors, in blood and tumor.

This TCR came from a female donor with papillary thyroid cancer or a benign thyroid nodule (not recorded which). Some clones in this sample may be carry-over from other donors' samples. The chain links TRBV13 to TRBJ2-2; perhaps TRBD2 as D (7 bases). Material for sequencing was tumor tissue. The CDR3 DNA reads TGTGCCATCACGACCGCGCGGGGGCATAGGACCGGGGAGCTGCTTTTT. It specifies CAITTARGHRTGELLF.